What follows are 20 T cell receptor beta chains derived from one specimen sequenced in a study of cytomegalovirus exposure and HLA in healthy donors. Use of 60 Vbeta and 13 Jbeta primers characterized the PCR. TCRdb's table, derived via immunoSEQ multiplex PCR, lists solely in-frame clones and lacks some. The sample holds over 200,000 clones, approximately 90% seen once. Sequenced material: PBMCs. Receptors originate from a woman aged 18-29 years in good health and CMV-seronegative.

The J gene is TRBJ2-7, the V gene TRBV4-1, with 15 bases identical to TRBD2. The germline V gene encodes CDR1 MGHRA and CDR2 YSYEKL. The CDR3 extends over 18 amino acids. The junction had 5 bases not matched to a gene; V was cut back by 0 bases and J by 2 bases. This CDR3 is CASSQDGLAGGFAYEQYF. CDR3 DNA: TGCGCCAGCAGCCAAGATGGACTAGCGGGGGGGTTTGCCTACGAGCAGTACTTC.

The chain carries TRBV5-8 and TRBJ2-1; the match to TRBD1 covers 7 bases. V was pared by 0 bases and J by 6 bases, with 6 bases of the junction left unmatched. Germline CDR1 and CDR2: SGHTS and YDEGEE. This CDR3 spans 15 amino acids. The CDR3 DNA reads TGTGCCAGCAGCTTGGGGACAGGCGTATTCAATGAGCAGTTCTTC. This encodes CASSLGTGVFNEQFF.

This chain connects TRBV2 to TRBJ2-7, with 8 bases that match TRBD1. The CDR3 consists of 13 residues. Looked up from germline, CDR1 is SNHLY and CDR2 is FYNNEI. V lost 8 bases, J lost 1 base, and 4 bases stayed unmatched. The CDR3: CASAGQASYEQYF. The CDR3 DNA sequence: TGTGCCAGCGCGGGACAGGCGTCCTACGAGCAGTACTTC. The entire variable domain, with the rest obtained from reference TRBV2 and TRBJ2-7, is as follows: EPEVTQTPSHQVTQMGQEVILRCVPISNHLYFYWYRQILGQKVEFLVSFYNNEISEKSEIFDDQFSVERPDGSNFTLKIRSTKLEDSAMYFCASAGQASYEQYFGPGTRLTVT.

The chain recombines TRBV5-1 with TRBJ2-5; 9 nucleotides match TRBD2. Germline loops: CDR1 SGHRS, CDR2 YFSETQ. Losses at the gene ends were 4 bases for V and 5 bases for J; bases not matched to a gene: 6. The length of the CDR3 is 14 residues. The CDR3 nucleotides are TGCGCCAGCAGCCAGCGGGGGGTAGGCGAGACCCAGTACTTC. Its translation is CASSQRGVGETQYF. Variable domain in full (rest from reference TRBV5-1 and TRBJ2-5): KAGVTQTPRYLIKTRGQQVTLSCSPISGHRSVSWYQQTPGQGLQFLFEYFSETQRNKGNFPGRFSGRQFSNSRSEMNVSTLELGDSALYLCASSQRGVGETQYFGPGTRLLVL.

This rearrangement joins TRBV5-4 to TRBJ2-1; 8 positions match TRBD2. The CDR3 runs to 15 residues. Germline V CDR1 and CDR2: SGHNT, YYREEE (reference sequence). Trimming at V came to 5 bases and at J to 4 bases, leaving 8 bases not matched to a gene. The CDR3 region is CASSVASGLYNEQFF. In DNA, the CDR3 is TGTGCCAGCAGTGTGGCTAGCGGGTTGTACAATGAGCAGTTCTTC.

In its sample, this clone was seen once. In nucleotides, the CDR3 is TGCGCCAGCAGCCATGGTAAGGAGGGCTTGAAGCAGTACTTC. Residues: CASSHGKEGLKQYF. The chain links TRBV4-1 to TRBJ2-7; the D gene is possibly TRBD2 (6 bases). Germline V gene sequence: CDR1 MGHRA, CDR2 YSYEKL. The CDR3 has 14 amino acids. V lost 3 bases, J lost 8 bases, and 17 bases lay in between.

The chain is built from TRBV2 and TRBJ1-2; TRBD1 aligns across 7 bases. V shed 8 bases, J shed 2 bases, and the junction held 5 bases outside the gene matches. Germline assignment: CDR1 SNHLY and CDR2 FYNNEI. The CDR3 spans 13 residues. The CDR3 bases are TGTGCCAGCTCGACAGGGACGAACTATGGCTACACCTTC. Its protein is CASSTGTNYGYTF. The full variable domain, in which reference TRBV2 and TRBJ1-2 provide the parts outside the CDR3, is EPEVTQTPSHQVTQMGQEVILRCVPISNHLYFYWYRQILGQKVEFLVSFYNNEISEKSEIFDDQFSVERPDGSNFTLKIRSTKLEDSAMYFCASSTGTNYGYTFGSGTRLTVV.

This chain joins TRBV6-1 and TRBJ1-1; D is perhaps TRBD1 (5 bases). Germline V gene data show CDR1 as MNHNS and CDR2 as SASEGT. This CDR3 is built from 14 residues. The germline V and J ends were trimmed by 6 bases and 0 bases, with 11 bases remaining between them. CDR3 region: CASSPDRLNTEAFF. DNA of the CDR3: TGTGCCAGCAGCCCTGACAGACTGAACACTGAAGCTTTCTTT.

The chain couples TRBV7-6 to TRBJ2-1, with 11 positions matching TRBD2. With V trimmed by 4 bases and J by 2 bases, 7 bases remained unmatched. Germline V CDR1 and CDR2: SGHVS, FNYEAQ. This CDR3 is built from 17 residues. In DNA form, the CDR3 reads TGTGCCAGCAGCTCATCTAGCGGGGGGCCCGCCTACAATGAGCAGTTCTTC. Translation: CASSSSSGGPAYNEQFF.

The rearrangement uses TRBV10-1 and TRBJ2-5; the D is unclear. CDR3 size: 13 residues. Trimming shortened V by 3 bases and J by 1 base, and 6 bases separated the two germline ends. Germline CDR1 WNHNN, CDR2 SYGVQD (reference sequence). CDR3 bases: TGCGCCAGCAGTGAACAGTCCCAAGAGACCCAGTACTTC. This encodes CASSEQSQETQYF.

The sample holds a few counts of this clone. The V call is TRBV6-1, the J call TRBJ1-5; TRBD1 is a possible D gene (5 bases). The CDR3 is 13 residues long. The ends were cut back, 3 bases at V and 6 bases at J, with 9 bases in the middle. Germline V gene lookup returns CDR1 MNHNS and CDR2 SASEGT. CDR3 sequence: CASSEGGVQPQHF. The CDR3 bases are TGTGCCAGCAGTGAGGGGGGTGTTCAGCCCCAGCATTTT.

In nucleotides, the CDR3 is TGTGCCAGCAGCGGAAGAGGGAACTGGAAAACAGATACGCAGTATTTT. Protein sequence: CASSGRGNWKTDTQYF. The chain uses TRBV11-3 and TRBJ2-3; a possible D gene is TRBD2 (5 bases). CDR1 is SGHNT, CDR2 YENEEA, per germline. V lost 5 bases, J lost 3 bases, and 18 bases lay in between. The CDR3 runs 16 residues.

The chain carries TRBV7-9 and TRBJ2-4; possible D gene TRBD2, 5 bases. The CDR3 has 14 amino acids. Between the trimmed V and J ends, which lost 3 bases and 5 bases, there was a span of 11 bases. The germline V gene encodes CDR1 SEHNR and CDR2 FQNEAQ (reference sequence). CDR3 region: CASSFAAGQNIQYF. The CDR3 DNA follows: TGTGCCAGCAGCTTCGCGGCGGGCCAAAACATTCAGTACTTC. Filled out from reference TRBV7-9 and TRBJ2-4, the complete variable domain reads DTGVSQNPRHKITKRGQNVTFRCDPISEHNRLYWYRQTLGQGPEFLTYFQNEAQLEKSRLLSDRFSAERPKGSFSTLEIQRTEQGDSAMYLCASSFAAGQNIQYFGAGTRLSVL.

This chain joins TRBV5-8 and TRBJ1-4, with D uncertain. Germline V gives CDR1 SGHTS, CDR2 YDEGEE. Trimming stripped 0 bases from V and 1 base from J, with 4 bases between. This CDR3 comprises 14 residues. In nucleotides, the CDR3 is TGTGCCAGCAGCTTGGACAGAACTAATGAAAAACTGTTTTTT. Amino acid sequence: CASSLDRTNEKLFF.

CDR3 residues: CASSRIEKREGLGNEQYF. The CDR3 nucleotides read TGCGCCAGCAGCCGGATTGAAAAGCGGGAGGGCCTGGGGAACGAGCAGTACTTC. This chain links TRBV4-1 with TRBJ2-7; 10 nucleotides line up with TRBD2. In germline, CDR1 is MGHRA, CDR2 YSYEKL. J gave up 5 bases and V 4 bases, and 17 bases lay outside the gene matches. CDR3 length: 18 residues.

The V call is TRBV2, the J call TRBJ1-2, with D unresolved. The ends were cut back, 6 bases at V and 7 bases at J, with 9 bases in the middle. The CDR3 totals 11 residues. From germline, CDR1 is SNHLY and CDR2 FYNNEI. CDR3 in DNA: TGTGCCAGCAGATCCCCCTTTGGCTACACCTTC. Protein: CASRSPFGYTF.

The rearrangement links TRBV7-9 to TRBJ2-5; the D gene is possibly TRBD2 (6 bases). The CDR3 covers 14 residues. Between the trimmed V and J ends, which lost 3 bases and 5 bases, there was a span of 13 bases. The germline V gene encodes CDR1 SEHNR and CDR2 FQNEAQ (reference sequence). The CDR3 loop reads CASSFGGRWETQYF. The CDR3 DNA reads TGTGCCAGCAGCTTTGGAGGGAGATGGGAGACCCAGTACTTC.

CDR3 sequence: CASSPSRGRIETQYF. The CDR3 DNA reads as TGTGCCAGCAGCCCCAGCCGGGGGAGGATAGAGACCCAGTACTTC. The genes are TRBV7-9 and TRBJ2-5; TRBD2 is a possible D gene (6 bases). Trimming stripped 5 bases from V and 4 bases from J, with 17 bases between. Germline CDR1 SEHNR, CDR2 FQNEAQ (reference sequence). The CDR3 is made up of 15 amino acids.

Worth noting for this clone: One end of the junction does not line up with germline, which may come from a read error. The genes are TRBV7-2 and TRBJ2-3; 8 nucleotides agree with TRBD1. Germline V lookup: CDR1 SGHTA, CDR2 FQGNSA. The CDR3 loop spans 15 amino acids. The CDR3 bases are TGTGCCAGCAGCTTAGGTTATAGGGGGACAGGTACGCAGTATTTT. Its translation: CASSLGYRGTGTQYF.

The chain combines TRBV2 with TRBJ2-3, with 11 positions matching TRBD2. V lost 6 bases to trimming and J lost 6 bases; unmatched junction nucleotides: 5. CDR3 length: 14 amino acids. Looked up from germline, CDR1 is SNHLY and CDR2 is FYNNEI. CDR3 coding DNA: TGTGCCAGCAGGGCTAGCGGGAGGATTGATACGCAGTATTTT. This gives the protein CASRASGRIDTQYF.